These 31 T cell receptor beta chains came from one sample sequenced in a study of T cells in Graves' hyperthyroidism and ophthalmopathy. Amplification targeted TCR beta CDR3 regions from RNA transcripts. Initially, a first-round RT-PCR of the TCR CDR3 employed the HTBI primer set. TCRdb itself ran the multiplex PCR reads through MiXCR, one entry per CDR3 protein. The table lists hundreds of thousands of distinct CDR3 sequences, around 15% of them singletons. Sequenced input: blood. These receptors all stem from a young woman with Graves' hyperthyroidism.

This clonotype was counted at least ten times. This rearrangement joins TRBV12-3 or TRBV12-4 to TRBJ2-7, with a tentative D call TRBD1 (6 bases). This CDR3 region has 12 residues. V was shortened by 7 bases and J by 4 bases, with 11 bases between the two germline ends. The CDR3 reads CASTSGQYEQYF. CDR3 DNA sequence: TGTGCCAGCACTTCCGGACAGTACGAGCAGTACTTC.

The chain recombines TRBV12-5 with TRBJ2-5; D is perhaps TRBD1 (6 bases). CDR1 and CDR2 from the germline V gene are LGHNT and FRNRAP. The CDR3 has 17 residues. The germline V and J ends were trimmed by 5 bases and 2 bases, with 21 bases remaining between them. CDR3 coding DNA: TGTGCTAGTGGTCACAGGGAAGCGAAGGCGTCGCAAGAGACCCAGTACTTC. Translated, it gives CASGHREAKASQETQYF. The variable domain in full, with the rest retrieved from reference TRBV12-5 and TRBJ2-5, is DARVTQTPRHKVTEMGQEVTMRCQPILGHNTVFWYRQTMMQGLELLAYFRNRAPLDDSGMPKDRFSAEMPDATLATLKIQPSEPRDSAVYFCASGHREAKASQETQYFGPGTRLLVL.

V gene TRBV11-3 combines with J gene TRBJ2-3, with D possibly TRBD2 on 6 matching bases. V gave up 5 bases and J gave up 0 bases, with 15 bases separating them. The CDR3 extends over 16 amino acids. Germline V gene lookup returns CDR1 SGHNT and CDR2 YENEEA. The CDR3 here is CASSPGLGTSTDTQYF. In DNA, the CDR3 is TGTGCCAGCAGCCCCGGACTCGGGACTAGCACAGATACGCAGTATTTT.

The V call is TRBV7-3, the J call TRBJ2-7, with a tentative D call TRBD2 (5 bases). Trimming cost V 0 bases and J 7 bases, with 16 bases left between them. CDR3 length: 15 residues. The germline V gene encodes CDR1 SGHTA and CDR2 FQGTGA. CDR3 region: CASSLTWTLGGEQYF. The CDR3 nucleotides are TGTGCCAGCAGCTTAACTTGGACCCTTGGCGGGGAGCAGTACTTC.

The rearrangement joins TRBV12-3 or TRBV12-4 to TRBJ2-3; 11 bases match TRBD2. The CDR3 spans 18 residues. The ends lost 3 bases at V and 5 bases at J; junction bases unmatched: 13. CDR3 bases: TGTGCCAGCAGTTTTTCACTAGCGGGGGAGACGACTATAGATACGCAGTATTTT. Protein: CASSFSLAGETTIDTQYF.

This clonotype occurred many times. The chain has TRBV7-8 and TRBJ2-7; D is undetermined. The CDR3 sequence is 15 residues long. Trimming cost V 1 base and J 0 bases, with 10 bases left between them. Per the germline V gene, CDR1 is SGHVS and CDR2 is FQNEAQ. CDR3 nucleotides: TGTGCCAGCAGCTTAGAAACTATTACCTCCTACGAGCAGTACTTC. It translates to CASSLETITSYEQYF.

This clonotype occurred many times. The chain recombines TRBV6-6 with TRBJ2-7; 11 positions match TRBD2. This CDR3 spans 16 amino acids. The ends lost 2 bases at V and 1 base at J; junction bases unmatched: 4. Germline V gives CDR1 MNHNY, CDR2 SVGAGI (reference sequence). CDR3 sequence reads: CASSYGTSGSSYEQYF. The DNA for the CDR3 is TGTGCCAGCAGTTACGGAACTAGCGGGAGTTCCTACGAGCAGTACTTC.

This clonotype showed up just a few times. V usage is TRBV10-3 and J usage is TRBJ2-3; D is possibly TRBD2 (5 bases). The CDR3 totals 17 residues. Between the trimmed V and J ends, which lost 6 bases and 0 bases, there was a span of 19 bases. In germline, CDR1 is ENHRY, CDR2 SYGVKD. In nucleotides, the CDR3 is TGTGCCATCAGGGAGAAAGCGGTGGCCAGAAGCACAGATACGCAGTATTTT. As protein: CAIREKAVARSTDTQYF.

This chain joins TRBV11-2 and TRBJ2-7, with no clear D. This CDR3 comprises 11 residues. Germline assignment: CDR1 SGHAT and CDR2 FQNNGV. The V end lost 4 bases, the J end lost 5 bases, and 6 bases lay between the germline ends. In DNA, the CDR3 is TGTGCCAGCAGCTCTAGTCACGAGCAGTACTTC. Translation gives CASSSSHEQYF. Full variable domain (rest looked up from reference TRBV11-2 and TRBJ2-7): EAGVAQSPRYKIIEKRQSVAFWCNPISGHATLYWYQQILGQGPKLLIQFQNNGVVDDSQLPKDRFSAERLKGVDSTLKIQPAKLEDSAVYLCASSSSHEQYFGPGTRLTVT.

This CDR3 reads CASSEFSRDGYTF. CDR3 coding DNA: TGTGCCAGCAGTGAATTTTCGAGGGATGGCTACACCTTC. The genes are TRBV25-1 and TRBJ1-2, with D unresolved. Per germline, CDR1 MGHDK and CDR2 SYGVNS. Trimming left V 1 base short and J 6 bases short, with 9 bases between. CDR3 length equals 13 residues.

This clonotype has a handful of counts. The J gene is TRBJ1-5, the V gene TRBV6-1, with a possible D match to TRBD1 (5 bases). Trimming stripped 11 bases from V and 7 bases from J, with 15 bases between. This CDR3 contains 12 residues. The germline gives CDR1 MNHNS, CDR2 SASEGT. CDR3 loop: CAGKAPGQPQHF. For the CDR3, the DNA is TGTGCCGGCAAGGCCCCAGGGCAGCCCCAGCATTTT.

The rearrangement joins TRBV20-1 to TRBJ2-5; 7 nucleotides match TRBD2. Trimming took 0 bases from V and 2 from J; bases not matched to a gene: 6. The germline V gene encodes CDR1 DFQATT and CDR2 SNEGSKA (reference sequence). The CDR3 contains 15 residues. The CDR3 here is CSARESGTQQETQYF. The CDR3 DNA is TGCAGTGCTAGAGAAAGCGGGACTCAACAAGAGACCCAGTACTTC.

Ten or more counts support this clonotype. The V and J genes are TRBV6-6 and TRBJ2-7; TRBD1 matches 8 bases. The CDR3 spans 13 residues. V shed 2 bases and J 7 bases; nucleotides not matched to a gene: 4. The germline V gene encodes CDR1 MNHNY and CDR2 SVGAGI (reference sequence). This CDR3 reads CASSYPGTGEQYF. The DNA of the CDR3 is TGTGCCAGCAGTTACCCCGGGACAGGAGAGCAGTACTTC.

There are a few counts of this clonotype. The chain recombines TRBV3-1 with TRBJ2-7; D remains unclear. CDR1 is LGHDT, CDR2 YNNKEL, per germline (reference sequence). V lost 4 bases to trimming and J lost 7 bases, with 20 bases between them. The CDR3 length is 15 residues. CDR3 sequence: CASSPGSSHMDEQYF. The CDR3 bases are TGTGCCAGCAGCCCAGGTTCCTCCCACATGGATGAGCAGTACTTC.

This clonotype was seen at least ten times. The CDR3 is CASSLVLGNEQFF. The CDR3 coding sequence is TGTGCCAGCAGCTTAGTATTAGGTAATGAGCAGTTCTTC. This chain connects TRBV11-2 to TRBJ2-1; the D is unclear. Germline V gene data show CDR1 as SGHAT and CDR2 as FQNNGV. Trimming shortened V by 1 base and J by 7 bases, and 8 bases separated the two germline ends. The CDR3 runs 13 residues.

In this sample, this clonotype turned up a few times. This chain joins TRBV10-1 and TRBJ2-1; 7 positions agree with TRBD1. V was pared by 4 bases and J by 8 bases, with 5 bases of the junction left unmatched. This CDR3 has 13 residues. Germline CDR1 reads WNHNN; CDR2 reads SYGVQD (reference sequence). The CDR3 is CASSGDRRDEQFF. The DNA of the CDR3 is TGCGCCAGCAGTGGGGACAGAAGGGATGAGCAGTTCTTC.

This clonotype was seen more than once but under ten times. The rearrangement uses TRBV7-8 and TRBJ2-2; D may be TRBD1 (6 bases). V lost 11 bases and J 2 bases, leaving 12 bases between the germline ends. CDR3 length: 13 residues. The V gene's germline CDR1 is SGHVS and CDR2 FQNEAQ. The CDR3 DNA sequence: TGTGCCTCCAACAGGGCCAACACCGGGGAGCTGTTTTTT. This sequence encodes CASNRANTGELFF. Supplemented by reference TRBV7-8 and TRBJ2-2, the full variable domain reads GAGVSQSPRYKVAKRGQDVALRCDPISGHVSLFWYQQALGQGPEFLTYFQNEAQLDKSGLPSDRFFAERPEGSVSTLKIQRTQQEDSAVYLCASNRANTGELFFGEGSRLTVL.

This clonotype appeared many times. The chain uses TRBV13 and TRBJ2-3; D is uncertain. The CDR3 runs 14 residues. CDR1 and CDR2 (germline): PRHDT, FYEKMQ (reference sequence). Trimming left V 4 bases short and J 2 bases short, with 10 bases between. CDR3 sequence (DNA): TGTGCCAGCAGCTCGTCCCCTAACACAGATACGCAGTATTTT. Translation gives CASSSSPNTDTQYF.

CDR3 sequence (DNA): TGTGCCAGCAGCCCTACACGTTATGGAGATACGCAGTATTTT. Amino acids: CASSPTRYGDTQYF. The V gene is TRBV5-4, the J gene TRBJ2-3; no reliable D call. The V end was cut by 4 bases, the J end by 5 bases, with 14 bases between. The CDR3 has 14 amino acids. CDR1 is SGHNT, CDR2 YYREEE, per germline (reference sequence).

This clonotype showed up many times. The rearrangement uses TRBV28 and TRBJ2-3, with 7 nucleotides matching TRBD1. Germline values: CDR1 MDHEN, CDR2 SYDVKM. The CDR3 has 16 amino acids. V was clipped by 4 bases and J by 0 bases; unmatched bases: 7. CDR3 protein: CASSSPDRVSTDTQYF. The CDR3, as DNA: TGTGCCAGCAGTTCCCCAGACAGGGTGAGCACAGATACGCAGTATTTT. Complete variable domain (other parts from reference TRBV28 and TRBJ2-3): DVKVTQSSRYLVKRTGEKVFLECVQDMDHENMFWYRQDPGLGLRLIYFSYDVKMKEKGDIPEGYSVSREKKERFSLILESASTNQTSMYLCASSSPDRVSTDTQYFGPGTRLTVL.

This rearrangement joins TRBV5-5 to TRBJ1-5; D unclear. Germline V lookup: CDR1 SGHKS, CDR2 YYEKEE (reference sequence). The CDR3 runs 14 residues. Trimming left V 4 bases short and J 3 bases short, with 11 bases between. The CDR3 loop is CASSIRDSNQPQHF. In nucleotides, the CDR3 is TGTGCCAGCAGCATACGGGATTCCAATCAGCCCCAGCATTTT.

V usage is TRBV20-1 and J usage is TRBJ1-4; 7 bases map to TRBD1. In germline, CDR1 is DFQATT, CDR2 SNEGSKA (reference sequence). The CDR3 loop spans 16 amino acids. After removal of 0 bases from V and 5 bases from J, the junction contained 9 bases not matched to a gene. The CDR3 loop reads CSAREQRQGFNEKLFF. The CDR3 DNA is TGCAGTGCTAGAGAACAGAGACAGGGTTTCAATGAAAAACTGTTTTTT.

At least ten counts were recorded for this clonotype. The rearrangement joins TRBV11-3 to TRBJ2-1; D possibly matches TRBD1 or TRBD2 (5 bases each). The CDR3 is made up of 12 amino acids. Looked up from germline, CDR1 is SGHNT and CDR2 is YENEEA. Trimming cost V 5 bases and J 10 bases, with 12 bases left between them. The CDR3, as DNA: TGTGCCAGCAGCCATCCGGGACGAGAGCAGTTCTTC. The encoded protein is CASSHPGREQFF. Together with reference TRBV11-3 and TRBJ2-1, the CDR3 gives the full variable domain: EAGVVQSPRYKIIEKKQPVAFWCNPISGHNTLYWYLQNLGQGPELLIRYENEEAVDDSQLPKDRFSAERLKGVDSTLKIQPAELGDSAVYLCASSHPGREQFFGPGTRLTVL.

This clonotype appeared many times. The chain joins TRBV27 to TRBJ2-3, with D uncertain. In germline, CDR1 is MNHEY, CDR2 SMNVEV (reference sequence). This CDR3 is 13 amino acids long. The V end was cut by 7 bases, the J end by 0 bases, with 8 bases between. This CDR3 reads CASTRMSTDTQYF. DNA of the CDR3: TGTGCCAGCACAAGGATGAGCACAGATACGCAGTATTTT.

This chain links TRBV10-1 with TRBJ2-7; D may be TRBD1 (6 bases). Trimming removed 5 bases from V and 0 bases from J, with 17 bases in between. The length of the CDR3 is 16 residues. Germline-derived CDR1 and CDR2 are WNHNN and SYGVQD (reference sequence). CDR3 protein: CASSKRTEDPSYEQYF. CDR3 in DNA: TGCGCCAGCAGTAAGAGGACAGAAGATCCCTCCTACGAGCAGTACTTC.

This clonotype came up many times. J is TRBJ2-1 and V is TRBV27, with TRBD2 matching 13 bases. The germline gives CDR1 MNHEY, CDR2 SMNVEV (reference sequence). V shed 4 bases, J shed 7 bases, and the junction held 13 bases outside the gene matches. The CDR3 has 18 residues. Here the CDR3 reads CASSSLKRTSGSGNEQFF. DNA of the CDR3: TGTGCCAGCAGTTCGCTCAAGAGGACTAGCGGGAGTGGAAATGAGCAGTTCTTC.

On this clonotype: This clone may be a read error of a much larger clone one base away. J is TRBJ2-5 and V is TRBV7-2, with 9 bases fitting TRBD1. The length of the CDR3 is 14 residues. V shed 5 bases, J shed 4 bases, and the junction held 5 bases outside the gene matches. Germline V lookup: CDR1 SGHTA, CDR2 FQGNSA. The CDR3 loop is CASSQQGALETQYF. DNA of the CDR3: TGTGCCAGCAGCCAACAGGGGGCCTTAGAGACCCAGTACTTC.

This clonotype occurred a few times. The chain is built from TRBV2 and TRBJ2-7; D perhaps matches TRBD1 (6 bases). Germline V gene data show CDR1 as SNHLY and CDR2 as FYNNEI. Trimming removed 10 bases at V and 2 bases at J, with 21 bases between. The CDR3 contains 15 residues. CDR3 sequence reads: CANGKDRSEPYEQYF. CDR3 in DNA: TGTGCCAACGGTAAAGACAGGTCTGAACCCTACGAGCAGTACTTC.

This clonotype came up many times. The chain is built from TRBV30 and TRBJ1-4; D perhaps matches TRBD1 (6 bases). CDR1 is GTSNPN, CDR2 SVGIG, per germline (reference sequence). This CDR3 is 13 amino acids long. Trimming removed 6 bases at V and 4 bases at J, with 12 bases between. The CDR3 DNA follows: TGTGCCTGCCTGACAGGACATAATGAAAAACTGTTTTTT. It codes for CACLTGHNEKLFF.

Many counts were recorded for this clonotype. The V and J genes are TRBV5-5 and TRBJ1-2, with 7 bases aligning to TRBD1. Trimming cost V 3 bases and J 0 bases; bases outside gene matches: 8. The CDR3 contains 16 residues. Germline V gene data show CDR1 as SGHKS and CDR2 as YYEKEE (reference sequence). CDR3 in amino acids: CASSSRQGDANYGYTF. The CDR3 nucleotides read TGTGCCAGCAGCTCCCGACAGGGCGACGCTAACTATGGCTACACCTTC.

This clonotype was detected many times. The V gene is TRBV18, the J gene TRBJ2-7, with D unclear. Germline CDR1 reads KGHSH; CDR2 reads LQKENI. The germline V and J ends were trimmed by 4 bases and 2 bases, with 9 bases remaining between them. The length of the CDR3 is 13 residues. This CDR3 is CASSQSKTYEQYF. The CDR3 region has the DNA TGTGCCAGCTCACAGTCCAAGACCTACGAGCAGTACTTC.